This T cell receptor beta chain was observed in a study of circulating CD8 cells and anti-PD-1 response in melanoma. Study information: Response groups: complete/partial responders versus stable/progressive non-responders.

Sample share makes this clonotype large. Antigen specificity is unknown. Using approximately 15 ng of total RNA, TCR libraries were made with the QIAseq Immune Repertoire TCR panel. MiXCR, applied by TCRdb to the reads, yields one record per CDR3 protein. Of 510 or so distinct CDR3 sequences detected, 8% to 9.5% appear once; the ten largest clones hold roughly 19%. From live CD3+CD8+TCRalphabeta+ cells, four PD-1 and/or TIGIT subsets were sorted. Study-wide results and caveats: DNEG was most diverse; TIGIT repertoires were least diverse. At M1, fewer than 7% of TRB clonotypes appeared in multiple subsets. Peptide assays on expanded sorted subsets replaced tumor-based reactivity testing.

The V end was cut by 5 bases, the J end by 0 bases, with 11 bases between. The V gene's germline CDR1 is MDHEN and CDR2 SYDVKM. This CDR3 region has 15 residues. The source is a human donor with melanoma. The material was CD8+ T cells from PBMCs, obtained at baseline or after one month of anti-PD-1 therapy (not recorded which). The chain joins TRBV28 to TRBJ1-5; D possibly corresponds to TRBD1 (5 bases). CDR3 DNA: TGTGCCAGCAGTCCGGGACCTAATAGCAATCAGCCCCAGCATTTT. Residues: CASSPGPNSNQPQHF.